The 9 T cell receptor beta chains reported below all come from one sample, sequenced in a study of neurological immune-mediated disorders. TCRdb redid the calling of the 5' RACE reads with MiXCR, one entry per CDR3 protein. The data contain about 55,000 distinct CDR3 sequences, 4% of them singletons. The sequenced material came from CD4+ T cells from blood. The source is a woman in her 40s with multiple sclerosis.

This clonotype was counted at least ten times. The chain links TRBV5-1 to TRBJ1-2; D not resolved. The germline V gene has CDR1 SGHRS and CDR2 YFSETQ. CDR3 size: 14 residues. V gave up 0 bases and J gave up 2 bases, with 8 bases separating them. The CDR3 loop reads CASSLGQSNYGYTF. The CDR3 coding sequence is TGCGCCAGCAGCTTGGGGCAGAGCAACTATGGCTACACCTTC.

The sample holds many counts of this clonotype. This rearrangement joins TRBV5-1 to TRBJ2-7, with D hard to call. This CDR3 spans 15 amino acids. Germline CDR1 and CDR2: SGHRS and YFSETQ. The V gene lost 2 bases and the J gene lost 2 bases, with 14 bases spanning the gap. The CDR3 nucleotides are TGCGCCAGCAGCTTCGGCGAGGCACCAACCTACGAGCAGTACTTC. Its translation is CASSFGEAPTYEQYF.

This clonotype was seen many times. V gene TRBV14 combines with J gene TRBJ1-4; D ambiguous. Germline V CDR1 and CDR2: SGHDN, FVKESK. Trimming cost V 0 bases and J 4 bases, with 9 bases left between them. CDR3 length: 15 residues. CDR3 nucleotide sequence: TGTGCCAGCAGCCAAGACAGTTGGATTAATGAAAAACTGTTTTTT. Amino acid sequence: CASSQDSWINEKLFF. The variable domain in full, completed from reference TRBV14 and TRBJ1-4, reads EAGVTQFPSHSVIEKGQTVTLRCDPISGHDNLYWYRRVMGKEIKFLLHFVKESKQDESGMPNNRFLAERTGGTYSTLKVQPAELEDSGVYFCASSQDSWINEKLFFGSGTQLSVL.

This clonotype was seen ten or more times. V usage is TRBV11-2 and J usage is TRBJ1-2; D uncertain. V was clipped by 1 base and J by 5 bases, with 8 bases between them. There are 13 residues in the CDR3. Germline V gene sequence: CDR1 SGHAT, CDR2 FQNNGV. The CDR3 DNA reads TGTGCCAGCAGCTTAGGAATTTCTTATGGCTACACCTTC. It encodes CASSLGISYGYTF.

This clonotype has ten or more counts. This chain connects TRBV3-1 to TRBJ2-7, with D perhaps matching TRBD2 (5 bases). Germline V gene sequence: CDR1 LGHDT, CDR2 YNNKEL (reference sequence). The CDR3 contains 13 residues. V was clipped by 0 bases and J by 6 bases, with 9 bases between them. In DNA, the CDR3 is TGTGCCAGCAGCCAAGAACAAGGAGGCGAGCAGTACTTC. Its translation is CASSQEQGGEQYF.

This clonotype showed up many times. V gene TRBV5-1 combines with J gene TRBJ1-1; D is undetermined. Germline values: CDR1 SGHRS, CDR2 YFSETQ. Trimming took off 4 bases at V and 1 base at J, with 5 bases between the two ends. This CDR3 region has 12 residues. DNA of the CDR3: TGCGCCAGCAGCAGCAAGAACACTGAAGCTTTCTTT. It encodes CASSSKNTEAFF.

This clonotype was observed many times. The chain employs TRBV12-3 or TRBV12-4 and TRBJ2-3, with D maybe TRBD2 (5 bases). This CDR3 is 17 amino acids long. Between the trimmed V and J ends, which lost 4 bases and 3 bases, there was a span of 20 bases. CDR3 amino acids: CASSSPRGFIGTDTQYF. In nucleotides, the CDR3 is TGTGCCAGCAGTTCCCCTCGGGGATTTATTGGTACAGATACGCAGTATTTT.

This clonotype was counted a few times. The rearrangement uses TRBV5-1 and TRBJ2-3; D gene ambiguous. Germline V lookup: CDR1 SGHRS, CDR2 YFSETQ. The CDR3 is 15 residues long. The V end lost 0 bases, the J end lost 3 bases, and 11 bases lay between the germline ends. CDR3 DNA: TGCGCCAGCAGCTTGGATGGTACTGGGACAGATACGCAGTATTTT. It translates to CASSLDGTGTDTQYF.

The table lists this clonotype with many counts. The CDR3 protein is CSSYSGGRSSYNEQFF. CDR3 sequence (DNA): TGCAGTTCTTATTCGGGGGGCCGTAGCTCCTACAATGAGCAGTTCTTC. The chain employs TRBV20-1 and TRBJ2-1, with D perhaps TRBD2 (7 bases). From germline, CDR1 is DFQATT and CDR2 SNEGSKA (reference sequence). Trimming took 8 bases from V and 0 from J, leaving 20 bases between them. The CDR3 has 16 amino acids.